Below are 15 T cell receptor beta chains sequenced from a single sample in a study of shared clonotypes between healthy human individuals (dated by TCRdb to the early 2020s). Receptor amplification or capture employed the immunoSEQ multiplex PCR assay. TCRdb limited this immuneACCESS table to in-frame rearrangements with V and J called. A share of clones is missing; checked studies link under half to unresolved V genes, and the rest is unexplained. This sample gives roughly 1,800,000 clones in total; approximately 94% of them show up just once. Clones ranked in the top ten supply approximately 1.2% of the sample. CD8 naive samples consisted of CD45RO-negative cells that were positively selected for CCR7, yielding a CD45RA+CCR7+ population without TemRA cells. Material for sequencing was naive CD8+ T cells sorted from blood. This specimen's cell subset or site label, interpreted: CD45RA+CCR7+. The source is a man aged 18 to 30 in good health.

The chain links TRBV4-1 to TRBJ2-7; D ambiguous. CDR1 and CDR2 (germline): MGHRA, YSYEKL. CDR3 length equals 15 residues. With 1 base removed from V and 1 base from J, the gap between germline ends came to 11 bases. The CDR3 loop reads CASSQGHRGSYEQYF. In DNA, the CDR3 is TGCGCCAGCAGCCAAGGACACCGTGGATCCTACGAGCAGTACTTC.

The rearrangement uses TRBV30 and TRBJ2-3; the D gene is possibly TRBD2 (5 bases). The CDR3 spans 12 residues. Trimming cost V 0 bases and J 8 bases, with 9 bases left between them. The germline CDR1 and CDR2 sequences are GTSNPN and SVGIG (reference sequence). This CDR3 is CAWSVGGRTQYF. For the CDR3, the DNA is TGTGCCTGGAGTGTCGGAGGCCGTACGCAGTATTTT.

The CDR3 is CASSLGLNAHEQYF. The CDR3 nucleotides read TGTGCCAGCAGTTTAGGGCTGAATGCCCACGAGCAGTACTTC. This chain joins TRBV28 and TRBJ2-7; D unclear. Trimming removed 2 bases at V and 5 bases at J, with 13 bases between. The germline gives CDR1 MDHEN, CDR2 SYDVKM. This CDR3 spans 14 amino acids.

This chain connects TRBV9 to TRBJ2-7; weak D call: TRBD1 (5 bases). The CDR3 totals 11 residues. Germline V gives CDR1 SGDLS, CDR2 YYNGEE. V dropped 4 bases and J dropped 7 bases, with 9 bases sitting between them. CDR3 bases: TGTGCCAGCAGCACAGGAGTTGAGCAGTACTTC. This sequence encodes CASSTGVEQYF. Complete variable domain (other parts from reference TRBV9 and TRBJ2-7): DSGVTQTPKHLITATGQRVTLRCSPRSGDLSVYWYQQSLDQGLQFLIQYYNGEERAKGNILERFSAQQFPDLHSELNLSSLELGDSALYFCASSTGVEQYFGPGTRLTVT.

This clone was counted a single time. The chain combines TRBV7-9 with TRBJ2-7, with D possibly matching TRBD2 (6 bases). The V gene's germline CDR1 is SEHNR and CDR2 FQNEAQ (reference sequence). The CDR3 loop spans 13 amino acids. Trimming removed 5 bases at V and 2 bases at J, with 10 bases between. CDR3 sequence reads: CASSAGLTYEQYF. Written as DNA, the CDR3 is TGTGCCAGCAGCGCGGGACTCACCTACGAGCAGTACTTC.

This chain links TRBV18 with TRBJ2-3, with TRBD2 as a possible D gene (5 bases). The CDR3 covers 15 residues. V shed 0 bases and J shed 2 bases, with 9 bases lying between them. Germline loops: CDR1 KGHSH, CDR2 LQKENI. As DNA, the CDR3 is TGTGCCAGCTCACCACCTACTAGAAACACAGATACGCAGTATTTT. Translating it yields CASSPPTRNTDTQYF. The full variable domain, its missing parts supplied by reference TRBV18 and TRBJ2-3, is NAGVMQNPRHLVRRRGQEARLRCSPMKGHSHVYWYRQLPEEGLKFMVYLQKENIIDESGMPKERFSAEFPKEGPSILRIQQVVRGDSAAYFCASSPPTRNTDTQYFGPGTRLTVL.

The chain couples TRBV6-6 to TRBJ2-7; D may be TRBD1 (6 bases). CDR3 length: 15 amino acids. Deletions cut 2 bases from V and 3 bases from J, with 14 bases between. CDR1 MNHNY and CDR2 SVGAGI come from the germline V gene (reference sequence). The CDR3 DNA is TGTGCCAGCAGTTACGATCCGGGACAAGTCTACGAGCAGTACTTC. Encoded protein: CASSYDPGQVYEQYF.

This clone was seen only a few times. The sample carries other DNA sequences with the same CDR3. The chain joins TRBV5-5 to TRBJ2-7; TRBD1 is a possible D gene (6 bases). This CDR3 is built from 13 residues. V dropped 0 bases and J dropped 3 bases, with 7 bases sitting between them. CDR1 SGHKS and CDR2 YYEKEE come from the germline V gene (reference sequence). The DNA for the CDR3 is TGTGCCAGCAGCTTGGGAGGGGGCTACGAGCAGTACTTC. Its translation is CASSLGGGYEQYF.

This sequence joins TRBV19 and TRBJ1-6; D is unclear. V was cut by 0 bases and J by 7 bases, with 16 bases left in between. The CDR3 has 17 amino acids. Germline V gene data show CDR1 as LNHDA and CDR2 as SQIVND (reference sequence). As DNA, the CDR3 is TGTGCCAGTAGTATAGATCTATACAGACACGGCAATTCACCCCTCCACTTT. Its translation is CASSIDLYRHGNSPLHF.

The chain combines TRBV13 with TRBJ2-1, with D perhaps given as TRBD1 or TRBD2 (6 bases each). This CDR3 is 15 amino acids long. Per germline, CDR1 PRHDT and CDR2 FYEKMQ (reference sequence). V was shortened by 0 bases and J by 3 bases, with 9 bases between the two germline ends. The chain's CDR3 is CASSLGGGLYNEQFF. CDR3 DNA sequence: TGTGCCAGCAGCTTAGGAGGGGGGCTCTACAATGAGCAGTTCTTC.

The V and J genes are TRBV6-5 and TRBJ2-2, with D tentatively TRBD2 (5 bases). From germline, CDR1 is MNHEY and CDR2 SVGAGI. The CDR3 runs 15 residues. The V and J ends lost 2 bases and 5 bases respectively, with 12 bases between them. CDR3 sequence reads: CASSYGLATTGELFF. The DNA of the CDR3 is TGTGCCAGCAGTTACGGTCTAGCCACAACCGGGGAGCTGTTTTTT.

The rearrangement uses TRBV6-5 and TRBJ1-5, with D possibly matching TRBD1 (5 bases). The CDR3 covers 14 residues. The V end was cut by 6 bases, the J end by 4 bases, with 13 bases between. Germline V lookup: CDR1 MNHEY, CDR2 SVGAGI. In DNA, the CDR3 is TGTGCCAGCAGCCCTCCGGGACCAAATCAGCCCCAGCATTTT. It translates to CASSPPGPNQPQHF.

The chain combines TRBV9 with TRBJ2-1, with 8 bases matching TRBD2. This CDR3 spans 15 amino acids. The V segment lost 0 bases and the J segment 8 bases; nucleotides outside the gene matches: 7. In germline, CDR1 is SGDLS, CDR2 YYNGEE. CDR3 in DNA: TGTGCCAGCAGCGTAGCAGCGGGAGTAGCGCATGAGCAGTTCTTC. It is translated as CASSVAAGVAHEQFF.

The gene calls are TRBV10-2 and TRBJ1-2; 8 bases match TRBD1. The J segment lost 6 bases and the V segment lost 5 bases, leaving 8 bases of the junction unmatched. This CDR3 comprises 14 residues. Germline V gene lookup returns CDR1 WSHSY and CDR2 SAAADI. CDR3 sequence: CASSPTGDVNGYTF. CDR3 in DNA: TGCGCCAGCAGTCCGACAGGGGACGTGAATGGCTACACCTTC.

The rearrangement links TRBV25-1 to TRBJ2-1, with TRBD1 identical over 9 bases. Germline V gene sequence: CDR1 MGHDK, CDR2 SYGVNS. The CDR3 covers 15 residues. V trimming: 3 bases; J trimming: 9 bases; junction bases outside the gene matches: 9. The CDR3 loop reads CASSDPGTGSGEQFF. CDR3 nucleotides: TGTGCCAGCAGTGATCCCGGGACAGGGTCTGGTGAGCAGTTCTTC. The whole variable domain, remainder taken from reference TRBV25-1 and TRBJ2-1, is EADIYQTPRYLVIGTGKKITLECSQTMGHDKMYWYQQDPGMELHLIHYSYGVNSTEKGDLSSESTVSRIRTEHFPLTLESARPSHTSQYLCASSDPGTGSGEQFFGPGTRLTVL.